This T cell receptor beta chain was found in a study of a mutant IDH1 vaccine in newly diagnosed glioma listed by TCRdb under 2021. With respect to the entire study: Patients were given eight vaccinations, in weeks 1, 3, 5, 7, 11, 15, 19 and 23, which matched visits V03 through V10. Vaccination was initiated 4-6 weeks after radiotherapy alone, or concurrently with temozolomide cycles in the chemotherapy-containing groups. Before enrollment, patients had received standard therapy of radiotherapy alone, temozolomide alone, or radiochemotherapy with temozolomide; most received the combination. Of the approximately 32 treated patients, about 60% were male and approximately 40% were female, and the mean age was 40.4 years. For exploratory analyses, some 24 treated patients had longitudinal TCRB deep sequencing done wherever samples were available. Peripheral blood was drawn at six visits: V03 (baseline), V05, V07, V10, V12 and V13.

General findings and caveats noted by the study authors: Immune responses induced by the vaccine were seen in over 90% of patients across multiple MHC alleles. The authors stated that sample limitations prevented analyses of patient blood samples from being reproduced. No apparent relationship was observed between pseudoprogression and alterations in the top peripheral T cell clonotypes detected by TCRB sequencing. Selection of PBMC samples for TCRB deep sequencing was based on availability.

Library creation used the immunoSEQ multiplex PCR assay. Rearranged TCR beta chain sequences were amplified with the hsTCRB Kit following the manufacturer's protocol. An Illumina MiSeq was used to sequence the TCRB libraries. The study's own analysis went as follows. The proprietary platform of the kit vendor was used for demultiplexing, trimming and gene mapping. TCRdb provides this immuneACCESS table in a form limited to in-frame rearrangements. Some clones are lacking; in checked studies, under half of them reflect an unresolved V gene, and why the rest are absent is not known. From that table come the V and J calls and clone size; the DNA was used to work out D and trimming. The sample table holds roughly 120,000 clones, of which about nine tenths were seen once. The ten largest clonotypes hold roughly 0.62% of the sample. Concerning this clone: Its antigen remains undetermined. No clone much larger than this one lies a single base away; base qualities are absent.

The time point label corresponds to: week 11, during vaccination. Every vaccine dose consisted of 300 ug of a 20-mer mutant IDH1 peptide in Montanide, administered subcutaneously together with topical imiquimod. The donors had newly diagnosed IDH1-mutant astrocytomas of WHO grade 3 or 4 that showed loss of nuclear ATRX. The samples were drawn from NOA16, a multicentre, single-arm, open-label phase I trial in Germany that tested a mutant IDH1 peptide vaccine in humans for the first time. Genomic DNA for TCRB sequencing was extracted from EDTA blood using the DNeasy Blood and Tissue Kit. This sample comprised PBMCs, obtained from a glioma patient whose treatment included an IDH1 peptide vaccine. The clonotype originates from a woman in her forties or fifties with glioma.

CDR3 sequence: CSVEADRPTGELFF. The DNA reads TGCAGCGTTGAAGCGGACAGACCTACCGGGGAGCTGTTTTTT. The receptor chain draws on TRBV29-1 and TRBJ2-2; the D gene is perhaps TRBD1, from 6 matching bases. V sheds 1 base and J sheds 5 bases, leaving 11 bases between their ends. Inclusive of the bounding cysteine and phenylalanine, the CDR3 is 14 residues long. The sequence is cut down to CDR3 DNA, 42 bases in frame from base 1. Taken from the germline V gene, the CDR1 and CDR2 loops are SQVTM and ANQGSEA.